A single TCR beta chain is shown here with its context. Its antigen is unidentified. The sample is drawn from a study of shared clonotypes between healthy human individuals. Overall study findings and caveats: Specimens sampled were limited to blood, with tissue repertoires likely differing.

Sequencing used immunoSEQ multiplex PCR; TCRdb keeps in-frame clones, though not all of them. The sample records under 1,100,000 clones, 75% being singletons. The length of the CDR3 is 14 residues. V lost 4 bases to trimming and J lost 4 bases; unmatched junction nucleotides: 4. Germline V CDR1 and CDR2: SNHLY, FYNNEI. Every donor was a Caucasian adult from Nashville, Tennessee. The genes are TRBV2 and TRBJ1-5, with 7 positions matching TRBD1. The sample taken for sequencing was memory CD4+ T cells sorted from blood. Subset described: CD45RA-negative fraction. The clonotype was recovered from a man between 18 and 35 years old in good health. CDR3 in amino acids: CASSAEGANQPQHF. CDR3 bases: TGTGCCAGCAGTGCGGAGGGGGCAAATCAGCCCCAGCATTTT.